A single TCR beta chain is shown here with its context. Antigen: not known. Sequencing was performed with immunoSEQ multiplex PCR; in TCRdb, only in-frame clones are kept and a portion is missing. The profile shows roughly 40,000 clones, about 89% of them singletons. This entry comes from a study of graft-versus-host responses after intestinal transplantation. Overall study context: Multivisceral, liver-intestinal, or isolated intestinal grafts went to recipients.

This CDR3 is built from 15 residues. Germline CDR1 is SGHDN and CDR2 is FVKESK. Trimming left V 4 bases short and J 0 bases short, with 11 bases between. Study observations and caveats: The highest levels of circulating GvH clones went along with early declines in HvG clones after transplant. Allografts of one patient group, those with graft-donor T cell macrochimerism, had high graft-versus-host to host-versus-graft clonal ratios. The recipient marrow held GvH clones, and some of them showed up first in ileum or blood.

The rearrangement joins TRBV14 to TRBJ2-3; D might be TRBD2 (5 bases). The specimen was PBMCs, collected around 320 days after intestinal transplant. The TCR comes from a human patient who received an intestinal transplant, so some T cells may come from the graft donor. The CDR3 sequence: CASSPGLLSTDTQYF. In DNA, the CDR3 is TGTGCCAGCAGCCCCGGACTGCTTAGCACAGATACGCAGTATTTT.